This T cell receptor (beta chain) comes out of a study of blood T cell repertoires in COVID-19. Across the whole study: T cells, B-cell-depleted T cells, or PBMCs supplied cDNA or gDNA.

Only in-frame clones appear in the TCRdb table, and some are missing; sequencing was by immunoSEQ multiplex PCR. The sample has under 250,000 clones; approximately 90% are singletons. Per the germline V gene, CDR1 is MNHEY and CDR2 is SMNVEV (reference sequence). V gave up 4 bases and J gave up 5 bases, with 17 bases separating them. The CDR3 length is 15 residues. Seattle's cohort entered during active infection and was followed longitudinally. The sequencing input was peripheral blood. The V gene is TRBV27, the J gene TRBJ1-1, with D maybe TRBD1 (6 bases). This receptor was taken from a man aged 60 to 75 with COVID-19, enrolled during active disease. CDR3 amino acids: CASSSPGQSLTEAFF. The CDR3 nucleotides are TGTGCCAGCAGTTCCCCCGGACAGAGTTTAACTGAAGCTTTCTTT.